This T cell receptor (beta chain) emerged from a study of T cells in Graves' hyperthyroidism and ophthalmopathy. A remark on this clonotype: A much larger clonotype is one base distant, so this may be a read error.

Stability of Graves' hyperthyroidism was defined as absent ophthalmopathy progression within 18 months. Amplification yielded TCR beta CDR3 regions, with RNA transcripts as the source. The primer set for the first-round RT-PCR of the TCR CDR3 was HTBI. TCRdb re-analysed the multiplex PCR reads in MiXCR, keeping a single row per CDR3 protein. Of under 450,000 distinct CDR3 sequences in the sample, about a sixth were seen once. This CDR3 has 17 amino acids. Trimming pared 1 base from V and 1 base from J, leaving 20 bases between. Germline V gene data show CDR1 as GTSNPN and CDR2 as SVGIG (reference sequence).

The chain has TRBV30 and TRBJ2-7; possibly TRBD1 for D (5 bases). The source is a woman younger than 30 with Graves' hyperthyroidism. Specimen: blood. The CDR3 sequence: CAWSGGSKNWVSYEQYF. In nucleotides, the CDR3 is TGTGCCTGGAGTGGGGGCAGTAAGAACTGGGTGTCCTACGAGCAGTACTTC. Combining the CDR3 with reference TRBV30 and TRBJ2-7 gives the whole variable domain SQTIHQWPATLVQPVGSPLSLECTVEGTSNPNLYWYRQAAGRGLQLLFYSVGIGQISSEVPQNLSASRPQDRQFILSSKKLLLSDSGFYLCAWSGGSKNWVSYEQYFGPGTRLTVT.